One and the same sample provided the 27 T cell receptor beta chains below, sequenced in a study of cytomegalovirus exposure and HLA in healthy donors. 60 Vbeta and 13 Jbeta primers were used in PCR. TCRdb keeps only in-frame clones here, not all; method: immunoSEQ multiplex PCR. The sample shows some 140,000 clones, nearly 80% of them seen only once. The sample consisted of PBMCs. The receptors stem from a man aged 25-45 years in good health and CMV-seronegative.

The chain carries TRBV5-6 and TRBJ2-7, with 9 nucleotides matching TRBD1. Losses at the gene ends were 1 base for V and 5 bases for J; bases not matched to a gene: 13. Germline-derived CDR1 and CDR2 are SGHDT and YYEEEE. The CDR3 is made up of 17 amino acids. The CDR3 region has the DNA TGTGCCAGCAGCTTGCCCGGTGCTGGGACAGGGTCCCACGAGCAGTACTTC. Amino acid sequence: CASSLPGAGTGSHEQYF. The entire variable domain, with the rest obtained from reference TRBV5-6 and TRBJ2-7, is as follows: DAGVTQSPTHLIKTRGQQVTLRCSPKSGHDTVSWYQQALGQGPQFIFQYYEEEERQRGNFPDRFSGHQFPNYSSELNVNALLLGDSALYLCASSLPGAGTGSHEQYFGPGTRLTVT.

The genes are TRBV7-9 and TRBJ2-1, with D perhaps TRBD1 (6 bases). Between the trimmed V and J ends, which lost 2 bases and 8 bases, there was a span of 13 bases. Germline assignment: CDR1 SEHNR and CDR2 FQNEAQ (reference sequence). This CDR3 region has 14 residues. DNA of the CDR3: TGTGCCAGCAGCTTATTACAGGGTGTAGATGAGCAGTTCTTC. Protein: CASSLLQGVDEQFF.

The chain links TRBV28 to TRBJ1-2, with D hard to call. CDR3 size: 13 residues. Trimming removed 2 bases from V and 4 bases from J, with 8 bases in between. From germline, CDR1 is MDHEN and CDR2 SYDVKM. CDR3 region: CASSLRRSYGYTF. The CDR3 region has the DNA TGTGCCAGCAGTTTAAGGCGGAGCTATGGCTACACCTTC.

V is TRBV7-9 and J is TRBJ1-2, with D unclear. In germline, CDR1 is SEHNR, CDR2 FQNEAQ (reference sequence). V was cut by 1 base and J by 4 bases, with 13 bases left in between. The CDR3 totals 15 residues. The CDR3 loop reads CASSLGVAGSYGYTF. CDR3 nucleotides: TGTGCCAGCAGCTTAGGGGTCGCCGGGTCCTATGGCTACACCTTC.

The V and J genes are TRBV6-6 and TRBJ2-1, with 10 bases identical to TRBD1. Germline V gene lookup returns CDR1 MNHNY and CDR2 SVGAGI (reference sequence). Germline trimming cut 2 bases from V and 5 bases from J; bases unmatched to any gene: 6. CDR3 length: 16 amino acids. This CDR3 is CASSYPGTGDNNEQFF. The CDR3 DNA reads TGTGCCAGCAGTTACCCGGGGACAGGGGACAACAATGAGCAGTTCTTC.

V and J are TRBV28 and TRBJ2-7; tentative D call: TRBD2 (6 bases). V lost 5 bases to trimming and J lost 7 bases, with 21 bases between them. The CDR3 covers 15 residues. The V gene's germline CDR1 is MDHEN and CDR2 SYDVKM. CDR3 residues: CASSLGTAGGGEQYF. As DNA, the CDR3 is TGTGCCAGCAGTCTAGGGACCGCTGGTGGGGGGGAGCAGTACTTC.

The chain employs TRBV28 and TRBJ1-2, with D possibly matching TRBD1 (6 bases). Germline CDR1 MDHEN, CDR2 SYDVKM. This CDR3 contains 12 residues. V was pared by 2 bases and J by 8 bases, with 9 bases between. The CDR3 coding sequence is TGTGCCAGCAGTTTACAAGGGGGAGGCTACACCTTC. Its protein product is CASSLQGGGYTF.

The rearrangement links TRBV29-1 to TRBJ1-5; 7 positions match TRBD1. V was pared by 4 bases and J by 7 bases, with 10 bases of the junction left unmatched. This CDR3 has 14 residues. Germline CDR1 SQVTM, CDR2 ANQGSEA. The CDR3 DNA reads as TGCAGCGTTGCCCTGACAGGGAAAGAACAGCCCCAGCATTTT. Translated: CSVALTGKEQPQHF. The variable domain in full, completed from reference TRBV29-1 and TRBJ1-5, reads SAVISQKPSRDICQRGTSLTIQCQVDSQVTMMFWYRQQPGQSLTLIATANQGSEATYESGFVIDKFPISRPNLTFSTLTVSNMSPEDSSIYLCSVALTGKEQPQHFGDGTRLSIL.

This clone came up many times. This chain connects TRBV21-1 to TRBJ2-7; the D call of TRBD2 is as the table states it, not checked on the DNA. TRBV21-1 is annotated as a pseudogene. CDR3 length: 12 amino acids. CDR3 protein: CASRVLGYEQYF. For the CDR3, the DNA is TGTGCCAGTCGGGTTCTTGGGTACGAGCAGTACTTC.

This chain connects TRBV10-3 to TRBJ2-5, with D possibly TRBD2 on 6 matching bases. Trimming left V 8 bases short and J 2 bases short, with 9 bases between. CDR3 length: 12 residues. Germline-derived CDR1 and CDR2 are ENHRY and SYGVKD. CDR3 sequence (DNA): TGTGCCATCGGCGGGGAGCAAGAGACCCAGTACTTC. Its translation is CAIGGEQETQYF.

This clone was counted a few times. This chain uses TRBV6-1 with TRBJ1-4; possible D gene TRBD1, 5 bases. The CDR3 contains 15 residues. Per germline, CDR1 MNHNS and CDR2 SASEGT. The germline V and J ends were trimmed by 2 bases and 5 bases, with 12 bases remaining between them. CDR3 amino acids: CASSEPTGINEKLFF. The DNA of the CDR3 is TGTGCCAGCAGTGAACCCACAGGAATCAATGAAAAACTGTTTTTT.

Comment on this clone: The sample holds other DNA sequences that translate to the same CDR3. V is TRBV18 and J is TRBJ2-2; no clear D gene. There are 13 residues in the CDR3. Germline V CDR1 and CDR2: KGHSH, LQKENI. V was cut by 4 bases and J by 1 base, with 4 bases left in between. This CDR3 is CASSLLNTGELFF. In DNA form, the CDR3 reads TGTGCCAGCTCACTCCTGAACACCGGGGAGCTGTTTTTT.

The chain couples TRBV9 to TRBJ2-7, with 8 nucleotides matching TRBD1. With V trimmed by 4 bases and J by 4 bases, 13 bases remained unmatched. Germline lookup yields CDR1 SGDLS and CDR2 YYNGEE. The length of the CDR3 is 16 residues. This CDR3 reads CASSPLDRGSRYEQYF. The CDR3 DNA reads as TGTGCCAGCAGCCCCCTTGACAGGGGATCTCGGTACGAGCAGTACTTC.

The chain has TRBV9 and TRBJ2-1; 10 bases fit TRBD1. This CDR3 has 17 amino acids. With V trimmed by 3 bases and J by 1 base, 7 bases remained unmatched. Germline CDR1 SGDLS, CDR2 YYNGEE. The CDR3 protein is CASSGSPGQGSYNEQFF. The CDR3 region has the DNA TGTGCCAGCAGCGGGAGTCCGGGACAGGGGTCCTACAATGAGCAGTTCTTC.

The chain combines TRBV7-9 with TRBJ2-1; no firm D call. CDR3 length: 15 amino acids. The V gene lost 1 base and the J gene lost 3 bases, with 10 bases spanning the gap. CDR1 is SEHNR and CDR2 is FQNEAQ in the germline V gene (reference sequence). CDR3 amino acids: CASSLVRRIYNEQFF. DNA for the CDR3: TGTGCCAGCAGCTTAGTTAGGAGAATCTACAATGAGCAGTTCTTC.

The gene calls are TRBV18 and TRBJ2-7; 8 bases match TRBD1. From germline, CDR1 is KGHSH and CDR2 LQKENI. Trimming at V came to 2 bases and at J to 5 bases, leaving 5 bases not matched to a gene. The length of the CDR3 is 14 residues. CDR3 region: CASSPSEQGDEQYF. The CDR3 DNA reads TGTGCCAGCTCACCATCAGAACAGGGGGACGAGCAGTACTTC.

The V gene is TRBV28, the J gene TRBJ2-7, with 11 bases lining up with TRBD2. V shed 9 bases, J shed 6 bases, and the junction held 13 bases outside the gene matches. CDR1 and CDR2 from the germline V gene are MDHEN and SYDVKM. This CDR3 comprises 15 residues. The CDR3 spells CASLVGGLAGGEQYF. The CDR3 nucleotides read TGTGCCAGTTTGGTCGGCGGACTAGCGGGTGGCGAGCAGTACTTC.

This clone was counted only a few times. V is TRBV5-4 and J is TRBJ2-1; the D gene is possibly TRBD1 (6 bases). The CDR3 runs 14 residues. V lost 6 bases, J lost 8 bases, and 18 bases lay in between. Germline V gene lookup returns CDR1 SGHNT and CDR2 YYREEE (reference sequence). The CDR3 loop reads CASTADRARDEQFF. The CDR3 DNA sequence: TGTGCCAGCACCGCGGACAGAGCCAGGGATGAGCAGTTCTTC.

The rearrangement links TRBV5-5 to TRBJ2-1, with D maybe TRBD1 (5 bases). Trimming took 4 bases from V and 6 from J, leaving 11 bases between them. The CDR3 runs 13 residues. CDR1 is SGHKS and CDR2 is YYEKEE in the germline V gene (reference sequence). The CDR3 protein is CASSVQGTNEQFF. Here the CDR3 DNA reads TGTGCCAGCAGCGTGCAGGGTACCAATGAGCAGTTCTTC.

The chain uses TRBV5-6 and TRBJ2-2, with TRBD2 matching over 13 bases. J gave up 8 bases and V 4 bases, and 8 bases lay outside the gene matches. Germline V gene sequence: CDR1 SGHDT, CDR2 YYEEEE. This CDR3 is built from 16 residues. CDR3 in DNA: TGTGCCAGCAGCCCCCTCGGACTAGCGGGAGAAGGGGAGCTGTTTTTT. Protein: CASSPLGLAGEGELFF.

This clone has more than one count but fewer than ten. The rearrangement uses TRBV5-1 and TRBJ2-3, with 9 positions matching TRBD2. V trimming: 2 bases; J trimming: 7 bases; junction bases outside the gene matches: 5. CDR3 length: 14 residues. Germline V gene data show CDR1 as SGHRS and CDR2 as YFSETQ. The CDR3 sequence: CASSFSGSGNTQYF. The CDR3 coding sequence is TGCGCCAGCAGCTTTAGCGGGAGTGGGAATACGCAGTATTTT.

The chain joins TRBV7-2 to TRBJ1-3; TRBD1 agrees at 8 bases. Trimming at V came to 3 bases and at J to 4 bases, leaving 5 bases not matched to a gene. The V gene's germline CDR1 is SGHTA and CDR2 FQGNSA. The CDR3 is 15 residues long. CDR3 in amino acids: CASSLDRVSGNTIYF. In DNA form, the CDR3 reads TGTGCCAGCAGCTTGGACAGGGTCTCGGGAAACACCATATATTTT.

The CDR3 here is CASSVRGQEITDTQYF. For the CDR3, the DNA is TGTGCCAGCAGTGTCCGGGGACAGGAGATCACAGATACGCAGTATTTT. The chain joins TRBV25-1 to TRBJ2-3; 8 positions match TRBD1. Losses at the gene ends were 4 bases for V and 2 bases for J; bases not matched to a gene: 8. This CDR3 comprises 16 residues. The germline CDR1 and CDR2 sequences are MGHDK and SYGVNS.

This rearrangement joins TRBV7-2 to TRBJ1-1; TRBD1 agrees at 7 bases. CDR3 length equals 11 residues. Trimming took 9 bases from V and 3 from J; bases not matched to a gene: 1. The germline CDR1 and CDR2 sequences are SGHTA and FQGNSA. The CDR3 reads CASDRDTEAFF. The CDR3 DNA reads TGTGCCAGTGACAGGGACACTGAAGCTTTCTTT.

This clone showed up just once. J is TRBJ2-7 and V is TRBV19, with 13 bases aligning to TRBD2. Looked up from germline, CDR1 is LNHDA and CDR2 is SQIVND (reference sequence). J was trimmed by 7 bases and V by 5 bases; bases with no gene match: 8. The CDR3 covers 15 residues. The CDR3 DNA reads TGTGCCAGTAGTGAAACTAGCGGGAGGGCGGATGAGCAGTACTTC. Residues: CASSETSGRADEQYF.

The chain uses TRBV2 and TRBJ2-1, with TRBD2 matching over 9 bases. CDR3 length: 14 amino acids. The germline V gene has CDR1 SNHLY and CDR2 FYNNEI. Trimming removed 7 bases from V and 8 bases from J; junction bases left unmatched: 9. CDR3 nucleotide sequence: TGTGCCAGCACCGTTACCGGGACTAGCTATGAGCAGTTCTTC. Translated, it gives CASTVTGTSYEQFF.

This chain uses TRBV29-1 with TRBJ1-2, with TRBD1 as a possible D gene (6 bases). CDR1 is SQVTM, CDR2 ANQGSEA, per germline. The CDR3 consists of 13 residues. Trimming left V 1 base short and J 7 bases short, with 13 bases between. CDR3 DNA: TGCAGCGTTGAAGTGGGGGGGCTAGGTGGCTACACCTTC. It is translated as CSVEVGGLGGYTF.